This T cell receptor beta chain appears in the sequencing data of a study of cytomegalovirus exposure and HLA in healthy donors. This CDR3 region has 16 residues. Trimming took 2 bases from V and 2 from J; bases not matched to a gene: 7. CDR1 is GTSNPN, CDR2 SVGIG, per germline (reference sequence). PCR used 60 Vbeta primers and 13 Jbeta primers. In the authors' workflow: In a later analysis, some 11 million of some 80 million unique beta chains occurred in at least two donors. Some clones are missing from TCRdb's copy, which holds only in-frame ones; the method was immunoSEQ multiplex PCR. V and J calls and clone size come straight from that table; D and trimming were deduced from the DNA. The sample shows a few hundred thousand clones, around 89% of them seen only once. General study results and limits: The study listed about 150 cytomegalovirus-associated TCR beta chains. Highly shared variants forming one cluster were likely a sequencing artifact.

Comments on this clone: Its antigen is currently unknown.

The sequencing sample was made of PBMCs. The receptor was isolated from a woman under 30 in good health and CMV-seronegative. The chain combines TRBV30 with TRBJ2-5; 11 bases agree with TRBD2. CDR3 in DNA: TGTGCCTGGAGTATTACGGGACTAGCGGTACAAGAGACCCAGTACTTC. Translating gives CAWSITGLAVQETQYF.